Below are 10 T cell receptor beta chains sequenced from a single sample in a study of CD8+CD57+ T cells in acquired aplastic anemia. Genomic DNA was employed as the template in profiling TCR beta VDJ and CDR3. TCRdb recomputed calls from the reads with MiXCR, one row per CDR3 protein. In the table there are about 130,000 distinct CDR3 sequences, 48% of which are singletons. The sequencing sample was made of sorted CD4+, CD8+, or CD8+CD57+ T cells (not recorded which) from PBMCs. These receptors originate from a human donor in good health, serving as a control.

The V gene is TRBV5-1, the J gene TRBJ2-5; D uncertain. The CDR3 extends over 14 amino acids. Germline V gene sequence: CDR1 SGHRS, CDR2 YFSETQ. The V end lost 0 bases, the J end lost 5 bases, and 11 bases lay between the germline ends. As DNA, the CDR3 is TGCGCCAGCAGCTTGGCGGGTAGGCAGGAGACCCAGTACTTC. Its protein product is CASSLAGRQETQYF.

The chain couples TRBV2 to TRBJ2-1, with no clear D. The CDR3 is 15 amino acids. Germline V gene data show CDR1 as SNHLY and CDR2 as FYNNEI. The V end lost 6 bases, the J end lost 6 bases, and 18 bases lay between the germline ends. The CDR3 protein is CASSPLGPETNEQFF. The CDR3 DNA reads TGTGCCAGCAGCCCCCTAGGGCCTGAAACCAATGAGCAGTTCTTC.

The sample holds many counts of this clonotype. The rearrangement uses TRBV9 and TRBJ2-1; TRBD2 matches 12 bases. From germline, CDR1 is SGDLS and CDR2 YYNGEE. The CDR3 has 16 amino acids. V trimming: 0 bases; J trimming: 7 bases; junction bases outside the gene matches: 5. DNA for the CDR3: TGTGCCAGCAGCGTAGCCCCCCTAGCGGGGGGGAATGAGCAGTTCTTC. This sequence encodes CASSVAPLAGGNEQFF.

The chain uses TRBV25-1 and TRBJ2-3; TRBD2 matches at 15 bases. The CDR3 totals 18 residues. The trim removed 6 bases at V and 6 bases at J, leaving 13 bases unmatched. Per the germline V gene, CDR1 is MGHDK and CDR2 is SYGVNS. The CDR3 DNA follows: TGTGCCAGCAGCTTAGGGTGGACTAGCGGGGGGGCGATGGATACGCAGTATTTT. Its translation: CASSLGWTSGGAMDTQYF.

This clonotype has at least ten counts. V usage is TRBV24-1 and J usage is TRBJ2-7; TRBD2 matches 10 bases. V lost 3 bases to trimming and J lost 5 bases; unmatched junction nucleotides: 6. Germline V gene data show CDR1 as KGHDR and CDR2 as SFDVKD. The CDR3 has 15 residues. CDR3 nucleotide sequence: TGTGCCACCAGTGATCCCACTAGCGGGGACCACGAGCAGTACTTC. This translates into CATSDPTSGDHEQYF.

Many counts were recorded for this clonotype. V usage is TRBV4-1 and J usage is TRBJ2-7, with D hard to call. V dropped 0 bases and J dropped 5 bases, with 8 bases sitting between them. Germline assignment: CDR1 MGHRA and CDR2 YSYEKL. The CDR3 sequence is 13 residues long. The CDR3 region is CASSQDWYHEQYF. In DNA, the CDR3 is TGCGCCAGCAGCCAAGATTGGTACCACGAGCAGTACTTC.

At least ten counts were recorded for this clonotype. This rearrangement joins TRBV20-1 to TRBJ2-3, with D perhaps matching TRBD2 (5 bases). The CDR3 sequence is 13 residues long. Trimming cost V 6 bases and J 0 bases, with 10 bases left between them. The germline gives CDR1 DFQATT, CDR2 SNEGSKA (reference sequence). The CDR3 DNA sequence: TGCAGTGCCCTGACTACAAGCACAGATACGCAGTATTTT. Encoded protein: CSALTTSTDTQYF.

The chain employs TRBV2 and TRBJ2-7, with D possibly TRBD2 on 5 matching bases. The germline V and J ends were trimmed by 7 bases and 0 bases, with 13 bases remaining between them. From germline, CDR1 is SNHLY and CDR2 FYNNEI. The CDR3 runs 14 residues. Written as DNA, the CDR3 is TGTGCCAGCATTCCGGGATCCAGCTCCTACGAGCAGTACTTC. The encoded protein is CASIPGSSSYEQYF.

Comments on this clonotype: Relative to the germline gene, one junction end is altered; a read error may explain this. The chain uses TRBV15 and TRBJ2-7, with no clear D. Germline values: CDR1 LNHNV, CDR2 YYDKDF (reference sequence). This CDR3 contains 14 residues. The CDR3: CATSRALRGDERYF. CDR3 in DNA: TGTGCCACCAGCAGAGCGTTACGCGGAGACGAGCGGTACTTC.

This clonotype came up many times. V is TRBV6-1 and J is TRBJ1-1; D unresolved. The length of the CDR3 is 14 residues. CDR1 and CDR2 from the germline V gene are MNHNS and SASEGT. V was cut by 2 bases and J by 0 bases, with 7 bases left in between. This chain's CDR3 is CASSEPPLNTEAFF. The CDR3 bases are TGTGCCAGCAGTGAACCGCCATTGAACACTGAAGCTTTCTTT.